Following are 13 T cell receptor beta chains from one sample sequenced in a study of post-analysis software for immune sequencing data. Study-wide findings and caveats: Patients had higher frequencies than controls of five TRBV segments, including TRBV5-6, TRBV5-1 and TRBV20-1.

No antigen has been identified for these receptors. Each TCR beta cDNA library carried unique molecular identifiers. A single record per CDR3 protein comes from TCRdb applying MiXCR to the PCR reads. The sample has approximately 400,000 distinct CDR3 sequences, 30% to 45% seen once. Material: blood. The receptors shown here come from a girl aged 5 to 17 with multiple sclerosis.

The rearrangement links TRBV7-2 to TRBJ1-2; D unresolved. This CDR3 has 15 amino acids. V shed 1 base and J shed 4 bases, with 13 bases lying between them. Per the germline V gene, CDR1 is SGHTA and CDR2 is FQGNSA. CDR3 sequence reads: CASSLVGAFPYGYTF. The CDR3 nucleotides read TGTGCCAGCAGCTTAGTGGGAGCTTTTCCCTATGGCTACACCTTC.

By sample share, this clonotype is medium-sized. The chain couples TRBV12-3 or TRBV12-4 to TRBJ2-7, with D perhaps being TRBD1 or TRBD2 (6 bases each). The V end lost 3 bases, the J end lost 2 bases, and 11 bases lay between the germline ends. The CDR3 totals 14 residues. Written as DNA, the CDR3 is TGTGCCAGCAGTTTGAGGAGGGGGGCCTACGAGCAGTACTTC. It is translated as CASSLRRGAYEQYF.

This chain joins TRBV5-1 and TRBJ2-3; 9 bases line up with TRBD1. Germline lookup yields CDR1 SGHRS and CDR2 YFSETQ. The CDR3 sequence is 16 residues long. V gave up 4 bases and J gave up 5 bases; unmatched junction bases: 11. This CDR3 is CASSVGVGDREDTQYF. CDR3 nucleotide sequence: TGCGCCAGCAGCGTCGGCGTTGGGGACAGGGAAGATACGCAGTATTTT.

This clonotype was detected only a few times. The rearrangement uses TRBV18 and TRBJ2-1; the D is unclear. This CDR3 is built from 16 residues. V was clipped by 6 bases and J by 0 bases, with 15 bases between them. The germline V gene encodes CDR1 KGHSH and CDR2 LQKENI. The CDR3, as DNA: TGTGCCAGCTCCCCTTATCGGCGTAGCTCCTACAATGAGCAGTTCTTC. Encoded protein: CASSPYRRSSYNEQFF.

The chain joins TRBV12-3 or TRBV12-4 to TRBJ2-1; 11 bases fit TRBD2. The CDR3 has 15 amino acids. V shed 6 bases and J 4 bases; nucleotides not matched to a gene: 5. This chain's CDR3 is CASSYSGGGYNEQFF. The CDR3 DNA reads TGTGCCAGCAGCTATAGCGGGGGGGGGTACAATGAGCAGTTCTTC.

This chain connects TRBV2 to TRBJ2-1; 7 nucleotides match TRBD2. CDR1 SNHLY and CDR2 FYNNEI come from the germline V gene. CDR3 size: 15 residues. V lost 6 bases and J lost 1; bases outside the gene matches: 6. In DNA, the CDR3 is TGTGCCAGCAGCGGCGAGCGGGGTTCCTACAATGAGCAGTTCTTC. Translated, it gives CASSGERGSYNEQFF.

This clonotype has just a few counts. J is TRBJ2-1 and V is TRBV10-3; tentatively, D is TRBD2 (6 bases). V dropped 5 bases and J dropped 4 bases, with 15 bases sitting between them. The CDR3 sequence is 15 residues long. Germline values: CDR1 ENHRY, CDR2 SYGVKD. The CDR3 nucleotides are TGTGCCATCAGTCCGGGGGAGCGGCCTTACAATGAGCAGTTCTTC. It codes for CAISPGERPYNEQFF.

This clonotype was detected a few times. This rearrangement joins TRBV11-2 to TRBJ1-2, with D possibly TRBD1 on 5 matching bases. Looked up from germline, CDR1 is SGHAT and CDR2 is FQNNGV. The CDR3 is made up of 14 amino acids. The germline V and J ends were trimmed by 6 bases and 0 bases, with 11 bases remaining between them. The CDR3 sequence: CASSRAGPNYGYTF. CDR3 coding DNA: TGTGCCAGCAGTCGGGCAGGGCCTAACTATGGCTACACCTTC.

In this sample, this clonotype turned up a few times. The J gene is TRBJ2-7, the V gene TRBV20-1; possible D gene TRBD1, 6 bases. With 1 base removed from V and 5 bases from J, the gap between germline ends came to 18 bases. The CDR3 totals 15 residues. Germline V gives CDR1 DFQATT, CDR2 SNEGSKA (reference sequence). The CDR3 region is CSARAREKQGDEQYF. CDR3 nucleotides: TGCAGTGCTAGAGCCCGCGAGAAACAGGGAGACGAGCAGTACTTC.

The CDR3 DNA sequence: TGTGCCAGCAAATATCAAGAGACCCAGTACTTC. Translated, it gives CASKYQETQYF. The chain links TRBV6-2 or TRBV6-3 to TRBJ2-5, with D unclear. CDR3 length equals 11 residues. The V end lost 7 bases, the J end lost 2 bases, and 5 bases lay between the germline ends. The germline V gene has CDR1 MNHEY and CDR2 SVGEGT.

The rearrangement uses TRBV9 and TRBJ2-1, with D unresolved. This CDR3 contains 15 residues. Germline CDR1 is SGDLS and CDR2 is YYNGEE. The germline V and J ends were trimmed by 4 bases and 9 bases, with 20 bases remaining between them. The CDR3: CASSPYTRIGAEQFF. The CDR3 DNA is TGTGCCAGCAGCCCTTACACACGCATAGGCGCTGAGCAGTTCTTC.

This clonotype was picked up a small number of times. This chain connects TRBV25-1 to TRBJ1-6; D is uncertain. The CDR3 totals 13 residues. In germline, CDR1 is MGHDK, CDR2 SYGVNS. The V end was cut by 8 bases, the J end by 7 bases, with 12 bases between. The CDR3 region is CASSAAENSPLHF. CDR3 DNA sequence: TGTGCCAGCTCTGCGGCAGAAAATTCACCCCTCCACTTT.

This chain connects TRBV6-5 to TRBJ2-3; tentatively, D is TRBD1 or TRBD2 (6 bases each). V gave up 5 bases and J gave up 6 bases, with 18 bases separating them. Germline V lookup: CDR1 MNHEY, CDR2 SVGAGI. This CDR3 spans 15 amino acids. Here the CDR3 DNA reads TGTGCCAGCAGTCGTACGGGGGCCCCCCAGGATACGCAGTATTTT. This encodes CASSRTGAPQDTQYF.